The 16 T cell receptor beta chains below all came from one sample that was sequenced in a study of monozygotic twins with inflammatory bowel disease. Reanalyzing the 5' RACE reads, TCRdb keeps one entry per CDR3 protein, without DNA. This sample's table reports about 160,000 distinct CDR3 sequences. Material: blood. These receptors all come from a human donor with ulcerative colitis or Crohn's disease, or a healthy co-twin of an affected twin (not recorded which).

The V call is TRBV15, the J call TRBJ2-7; TCRdb selects TRBD1, and the lack of DNA leaves this call unchecked. CDR3 size: 16 residues. Germline CDR1 reads LNHNV; CDR2 reads YYDKDF (reference sequence). The CDR3 loop reads CATSTSGQGGVDEQYF.

The rearrangement links TRBV28 to TRBJ2-7; the TCRdb D gene call, TRBD1, has no DNA to confirm it. The CDR3 is 16 amino acids. CDR1 and CDR2 (germline): MDHEN, SYDVKM. CDR3 region: CASSFPGTGAPYEQYF.

V is TRBV5-1 and J is TRBJ1-1. Germline-derived CDR1 and CDR2 are SGHRS and YFSETQ. The CDR3 spans 12 residues. CDR3 sequence reads: CASARMNTEAFF.

The CDR3 region is CASSPEGNGELFF. The V call is TRBV18, the J call TRBJ2-2; TCRdb's D gene call, TRBD2, goes unchecked for lack of DNA. Germline CDR1 is KGHSH and CDR2 is LQKENI. The CDR3 length is 13 residues.

CDR3 in amino acids: CASSELIGSSYTF. The rearrangement joins TRBV2 to TRBJ1-2. The CDR3 covers 13 residues. Germline values: CDR1 SNHLY, CDR2 FYNNEI.

This sequence joins TRBV5-1 and TRBJ1-1; TCRdb names TRBD1, which stays unverified in the absence of DNA. This CDR3 region has 16 residues. Germline V gene sequence: CDR1 SGHRS, CDR2 YFSETQ. CDR3 in amino acids: CASSLTPGQGNTEAFF.

The chain combines TRBV3-1 with TRBJ1-2. Germline V lookup: CDR1 LGHDT, CDR2 YNNKEL (reference sequence). The length of the CDR3 is 14 residues. The CDR3 loop reads CASSQDPTYYGYTF. Full variable domain (missing parts from reference TRBV3-1 and TRBJ1-2): DTAVSQTPKYLVTQMGNDKSIKCEQNLGHDTMYWYKQDSKKFLKIMFSYNNKELIINETVPNRFSPKSPDKAHLNLHINSLELGDSAVYFCASSQDPTYYGYTFGSGTRLTVV.

The V and J genes are TRBV9 and TRBJ2-7. The CDR3 length is 13 residues. CDR1 is SGDLS and CDR2 is YYNGEE in the germline V gene. CDR3: CASSVEGRYEQYF.

The V call is TRBV19, the J call TRBJ2-7. Germline V gene sequence: CDR1 LNHDA, CDR2 SQIVND (reference sequence). The CDR3 loop spans 12 amino acids. The CDR3 loop reads CASSQENYEQYF.

The chain combines TRBV20-1 with TRBJ1-5. This CDR3 is 13 amino acids long. From germline, CDR1 is DFQATT and CDR2 SNEGSKA (reference sequence). The CDR3: CSARWTFNQPQHF.

The chain joins TRBV7-2 to TRBJ2-7; TCRdb reports TRBD1, a call that lacks DNA to check it against. The CDR3 is 15 residues long. Germline CDR1 reads SGHTA; CDR2 reads FQGNSA. The CDR3 loop is CASSLRQRTSYEQYF.

The rearrangement uses TRBV24-1 and TRBJ2-2; TCRdb picks TRBD2, but there is no DNA to check that call. The CDR3 has 14 amino acids. CDR1 is KGHDR and CDR2 is SFDVKD in the germline V gene. CDR3 in amino acids: CAAGYRANTGELFF.

The rearrangement uses TRBV25-1 and TRBJ1-2. This CDR3 contains 14 residues. Per germline, CDR1 MGHDK and CDR2 SYGVNS. This chain's CDR3 is CASSEYWGGSGYTF.

The chain uses TRBV11-1 and TRBJ2-3; TCRdb's D gene call, TRBD2, goes unchecked for lack of DNA. Germline loops: CDR1 SGHAT, CDR2 FQDESV (reference sequence). This CDR3 contains 14 residues. The CDR3 spells CASSLNGRSDTQYF.

The V and J genes are TRBV20-1 and TRBJ2-3; no DNA is available, so the TRBD2 call from TCRdb remains unchecked. Germline CDR1 and CDR2: DFQATT and SNEGSKA (reference sequence). The CDR3 covers 14 residues. The CDR3 loop reads CSARGLLSTDTQYF.

V and J are TRBV5-1 and TRBJ2-1; the TCRdb D gene call, TRBD2, has no DNA to confirm it. This CDR3 is 16 amino acids long. CDR1 and CDR2 (germline): SGHRS, YFSETQ. The CDR3 loop reads CASSLGGALVYNEQFF. The whole variable domain, remainder taken from reference TRBV5-1 and TRBJ2-1, is KAGVTQTPRYLIKTRGQQVTLSCSPISGHRSVSWYQQTPGQGLQFLFEYFSETQRNKGNFPGRFSGRQFSNSRSEMNVSTLELGDSALYLCASSLGGALVYNEQFFGPGTRLTVL.